Listed here are 6 T cell receptor beta chains from one sample, sequenced in a study of CD8 T cells in Susac syndrome. Random-hexamer reverse transcription was applied to about 0.45 to 1 ug RNA. TCRdb re-called the immunoSEQ multiplex PCR reads with MiXCR, one entry per CDR3 protein. In the table there are roughly 200,000 distinct CDR3 sequences, approximately 96% of which are singletons. Sequenced material: CD4+ T cells from PBMCs. The receptors shown here come from a human donor with multiple sclerosis.

V and J are TRBV27 and TRBJ1-1, with D perhaps matching TRBD1 (5 bases). V lost 3 bases to trimming and J lost 1 base, with 9 bases between them. Germline CDR1 MNHEY, CDR2 SMNVEV (reference sequence). This CDR3 has 14 residues. The CDR3 protein is CASSLKGRNTEAFF. The CDR3 DNA follows: TGTGCCAGCAGTTTGAAGGGGAGGAACACTGAAGCTTTCTTT.

This rearrangement joins TRBV6-2 or TRBV6-3 to TRBJ2-2, with D hard to call. Germline V lookup: CDR1 MNHEY, CDR2 SVGEGT. CDR3 length: 15 amino acids. V lost 0 bases to trimming and J lost 1 base, with 6 bases between them. The CDR3 protein is CASSYSRQNTGELFF. DNA of the CDR3: TGTGCCAGCAGTTACTCTCGGCAGAACACCGGGGAGCTGTTTTTT.

V and J are TRBV20-1 and TRBJ1-1, with no clear D. The V end lost 6 bases, the J end lost 1 base, and 18 bases lay between the germline ends. In germline, CDR1 is DFQATT, CDR2 SNEGSKA (reference sequence). The CDR3 is 15 amino acids. The CDR3 DNA sequence: TGCAGTGCCAGACGGTCAGGCAAAACGAACACTGAAGCTTTCTTT. Translated, it gives CSARRSGKTNTEAFF.

The chain joins TRBV11-2 to TRBJ2-1, with D perhaps assigned TRBD1 or TRBD2 (7 bases each). Deletions cut 5 bases from V and 7 bases from J, with 21 bases between. This CDR3 comprises 16 residues. CDR1 is SGHAT, CDR2 FQNNGV, per germline. The CDR3 sequence is CASSRYIPRGGNEQFF. The CDR3 DNA follows: TGTGCCAGCAGCCGATATATACCCAGGGGGGGGAATGAGCAGTTCTTC.

The chain combines TRBV3-1 with TRBJ1-1; no reliable D call. The CDR3 contains 14 residues. Germline V gene lookup returns CDR1 LGHDT and CDR2 YNNKEL (reference sequence). V was shortened by 1 base and J by 6 bases, with 12 bases between the two germline ends. The DNA of the CDR3 is TGTGCCAGCAGCCAAGTGAGTGTGCTGTCTGAAGCTTTCTTT. It yields the protein CASSQVSVLSEAFF.

The V gene is TRBV14, the J gene TRBJ2-1; D gene ambiguous. Germline V gene data show CDR1 as SGHDN and CDR2 as FVKESK. This CDR3 spans 15 amino acids. Trimming removed 1 base at V and 2 bases at J, with 9 bases between. As DNA, the CDR3 is TGTGCCAGCAGCCAAGCGGGTTACCCCTACAATGAGCAGTTCTTC. Translated: CASSQAGYPYNEQFF.